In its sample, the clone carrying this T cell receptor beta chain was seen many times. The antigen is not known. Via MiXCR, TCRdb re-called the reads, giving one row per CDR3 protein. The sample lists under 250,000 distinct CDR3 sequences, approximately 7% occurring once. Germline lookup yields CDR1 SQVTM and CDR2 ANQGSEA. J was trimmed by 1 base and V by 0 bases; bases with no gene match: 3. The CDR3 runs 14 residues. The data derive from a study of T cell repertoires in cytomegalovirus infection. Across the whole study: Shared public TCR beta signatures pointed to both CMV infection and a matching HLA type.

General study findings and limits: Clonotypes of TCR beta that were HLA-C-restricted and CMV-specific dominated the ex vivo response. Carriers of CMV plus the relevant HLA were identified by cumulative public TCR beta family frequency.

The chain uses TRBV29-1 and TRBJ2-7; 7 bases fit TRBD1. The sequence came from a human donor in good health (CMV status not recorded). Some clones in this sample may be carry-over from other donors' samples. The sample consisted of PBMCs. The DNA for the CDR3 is TGCAGCGTTGAAGAACAGGGGAAATCCTACGAGCAGTACTTC. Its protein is CSVEEQGKSYEQYF.